This TCR beta chain was sequenced for a study of STAT5B mutations in CD4+ large granular lymphocyte leukemia. Broader study findings: Top patient clones used TRBV06 genes more often: 8/27 versus 2/35 in controls.

The assay was run at survey level. Only in-frame clones appear in the TCRdb table, and some are missing; sequencing was by immunoSEQ multiplex PCR. The repertoire holds around 28,000 clones, with just under 80% as singletons. Comment on this clone: Its specificity is not known.

The CDR3 loop spans 15 amino acids. The germline V gene encodes CDR1 SGHTS and CDR2 YDEGEE. With 0 bases removed from V and 0 bases from J, the gap between germline ends came to 9 bases. This receptor was identified in a human donor in good health. The V and J genes are TRBV5-8 and TRBJ1-1, with D unclear. Sequencing was carried out using CD4+ T cells from blood buffy coats. The CDR3, as DNA: TGTGCCAGCAGCTTGGCCCTTACACTGAACACTGAAGCTTTCTTT. This encodes CASSLALTLNTEAFF.